The source of this T cell receptor beta chain is a study of T cell clonotyping in hematopoietic cell transplantation. Profiling relied on immunoSEQ multiplex PCR, and the TCRdb table lists in-frame clones only, not all of them. This table holds around 9,300 clones, roughly 85% found once. Sequencing used PBMCs, obtained 180 days after allogeneic stem cell transplant. The clonotype originates from a female patient in her thirties or forties who had an allogeneic stem cell transplant, so the T cells may come from the graft donor. Some clones in this sample may be carry-over from other donors' samples.

The DNA of the CDR3 is TGTGCCAGCAGCCACCGTAGGGGGCTTAGCACAGATACGCAGTATTTT. Translation gives CASSHRRGLSTDTQYF. The chain uses TRBV7-2 and TRBJ2-3; TRBD1 agrees at 7 bases. This CDR3 is built from 16 residues. V trimming: 5 bases; J trimming: 0 bases; junction bases outside the gene matches: 8. CDR1 is SGHTA and CDR2 is FQGNSA in the germline V gene.